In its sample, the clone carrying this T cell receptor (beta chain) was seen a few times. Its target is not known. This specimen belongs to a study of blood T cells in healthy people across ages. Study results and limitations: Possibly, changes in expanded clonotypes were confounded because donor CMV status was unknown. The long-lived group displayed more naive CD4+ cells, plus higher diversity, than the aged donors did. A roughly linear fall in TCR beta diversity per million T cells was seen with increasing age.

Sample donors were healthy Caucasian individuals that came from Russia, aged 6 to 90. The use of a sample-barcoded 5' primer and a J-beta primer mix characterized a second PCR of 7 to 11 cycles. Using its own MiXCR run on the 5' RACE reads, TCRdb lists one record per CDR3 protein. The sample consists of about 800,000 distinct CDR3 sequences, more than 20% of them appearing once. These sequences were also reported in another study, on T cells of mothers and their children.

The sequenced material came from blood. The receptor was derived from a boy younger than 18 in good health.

The DNA for the CDR3 is TGCAGCGTCCTACAGGGGGCCCTACTAGAGACCCAGTACTTC. It is translated as CSVLQGALLETQYF. V and J are TRBV29-1 and TRBJ2-5; TRBD1 aligns across 9 bases. Germline V gene sequence: CDR1 SQVTM, CDR2 ANQGSEA. This CDR3 is 14 amino acids long. V trimming: 6 bases; J trimming: 4 bases; junction bases outside the gene matches: 9.